This TCR beta chain was sequenced during a study of PD-1 blockade in mismatch repair-deficient tumors. Across the whole study: Enrolled about 2013-2017, patients had progressing, pretreated mismatch repair-deficient cancers of about a dozen types. Broader study findings: After pembrolizumab, tumor-resident clones rose rapidly, then generally contracted before radiologic responses.

A word on this clone: The antigen remains undetermined.

PCR or immunohistochemistry showed mismatch repair deficiency in every enrolled patient. Three pembrolizumab responders had their TCRs sequenced. CDR3 size: 17 residues. V was cut by 1 base and J by 7 bases, with 20 bases left in between. Germline assignment: CDR1 LNHDA and CDR2 SQIVND (reference sequence). Assay: immunoSEQ multiplex PCR; the TCRdb copy retains only in-frame clones and omits some. The sample has about 79,000 clones, roughly 80% seen once. The material was peripheral blood, obtained 44 weeks after starting pembrolizumab. V gene TRBV19 combines with J gene TRBJ2-1, with a tentative D call TRBD2 (5 bases). This TCR derives from an adult with mismatch repair-deficient cancer. The CDR3 loop reads CASSIAGAVTTKNEQFF. CDR3 sequence (DNA): TGTGCCAGTAGTATAGCCGGAGCGGTTACTACTAAAAATGAGCAGTTCTTC.